This TCR beta chain appears in the sequencing data of a study of CD8 T cells in ankylosing spondylitis. Study-level results: Matched ankylosing spondylitis synovial fluid reportedly showed significant enrichment of disease-linked clones. Clones linked to disease, bearing a CD8+ phenotype, were relatively rare in peripheral blood. Made up of about eight highly homologous variants, a TCR beta motif appeared characteristic of ankylosing spondylitis blood.

Making the TCR beta libraries involved quantitative 5'-RACE with molecular barcodes. Using its own MiXCR run on the 5' RACE reads, TCRdb lists one record per CDR3 protein. This table holds about 390,000 distinct CDR3 sequences, 20% to 25% found once. Trimming pared 6 bases from V and 6 bases from J, leaving 8 bases between. The CDR3 spans 12 residues. In the case of this clonotype: The antigen remains unidentified.

The TCR comes from a male donor with ankylosing spondylitis. V usage is TRBV12-3 or TRBV12-4 and J usage is TRBJ2-2; D gene ambiguous. Sequencing was carried out using blood, either unsorted or a sorted T cell fraction (not recorded which). DNA for the CDR3: TGTGCCAGCAGCCGCAATTCCGGGGAGCTGTTTTTT. It encodes CASSRNSGELFF.